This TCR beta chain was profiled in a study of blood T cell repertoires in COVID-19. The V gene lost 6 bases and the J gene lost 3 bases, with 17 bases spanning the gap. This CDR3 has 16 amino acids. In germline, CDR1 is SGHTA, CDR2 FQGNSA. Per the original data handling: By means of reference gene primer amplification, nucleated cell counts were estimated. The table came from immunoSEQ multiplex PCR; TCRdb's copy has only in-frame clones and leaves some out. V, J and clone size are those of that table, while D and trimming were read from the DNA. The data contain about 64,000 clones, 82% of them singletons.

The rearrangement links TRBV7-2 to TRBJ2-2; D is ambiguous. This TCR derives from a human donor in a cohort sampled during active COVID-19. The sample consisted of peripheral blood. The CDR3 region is CASSLEAVVDTGELFF. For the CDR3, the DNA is TGTGCCAGCAGTCTAGAGGCAGTCGTAGACACCGGGGAGCTGTTTTTT.